The 9 T cell receptor beta chains below all came from one sample that was sequenced in a study of blood T cell repertoires in COVID-19. Assay: immunoSEQ multiplex PCR; the TCRdb copy retains only in-frame clones and omits some. The data hold about 190,000 clones, with around 80% observed a single time. Input material: peripheral blood. The receptors were sampled from a woman of 80 years or more with COVID-19, enrolled during active disease.

This chain uses TRBV7-9 with TRBJ2-5, with a weak D call TRBD2 (5 bases). Trimming took off 1 base at V and 0 bases at J, with 9 bases between the two ends. CDR1 is SEHNR, CDR2 FQNEAQ, per germline (reference sequence). The CDR3 contains 15 residues. Here the CDR3 reads CASSLVGGYQETQYF. In DNA form, the CDR3 reads TGTGCCAGCAGCTTAGTCGGCGGGTACCAAGAGACCCAGTACTTC.

The J gene is TRBJ1-5, the V gene TRBV12-3 or TRBV12-4; D gene uncertain. V was pared by 7 bases and J by 4 bases, with 11 bases between. The CDR3 consists of 13 residues. The CDR3 DNA is TGTGCCAGCACCTCTTCGGGGAATCAGCCCCAGCATTTT. Translated: CASTSSGNQPQHF.

J is TRBJ1-3 and V is TRBV28, with a tentative D call TRBD1 (6 bases). Between the trimmed V and J ends, which lost 2 bases and 1 base, there was a span of 18 bases. The CDR3 sequence is 18 residues long. Germline values: CDR1 MDHEN, CDR2 SYDVKM. CDR3 sequence: CASSLGPWTAWSGNTIYF. CDR3 bases: TGTGCCAGCAGTTTAGGACCCTGGACAGCATGGTCTGGAAACACCATATATTTT.

The chain couples TRBV6-2 or TRBV6-3 to TRBJ2-1, with 7 bases that match TRBD2. Germline loops: CDR1 MNHEY, CDR2 SVGEGT. There are 15 residues in the CDR3. With V trimmed by 6 bases and J by 4 bases, 9 bases remained unmatched. Written as DNA, the CDR3 is TGTGCCAGCAGCCCTTGGAGCGGGGCGTACAATGAGCAGTTCTTC. Amino acids: CASSPWSGAYNEQFF.

This chain joins TRBV20-1 and TRBJ1-1; no reliable D call. V was cut by 4 bases and J by 7 bases, with 10 bases left in between. Germline values: CDR1 DFQATT, CDR2 SNEGSKA (reference sequence). The CDR3 spans 11 residues. The DNA of the CDR3 is TGCAGTGCTACCTCAGGATATGAAGCTTTCTTT. Translating it yields CSATSGYEAFF.

The V gene is TRBV21-1, the J gene TRBJ2-7; TRBD2 is taken as the D call from the table, unchecked against the DNA. TRBV21-1 is given as a pseudogene. This CDR3 spans 18 amino acids. The DNA for the CDR3 is TGTGCCAGCAGCAAAGATGCCCTACTAGGGCGGGCCAACTACGAGCAGTACTTC. Its protein product is CASSKDALLGRANYEQYF.

The chain employs TRBV9 and TRBJ1-5; unclear D gene. V lost 2 bases to trimming and J lost 1 base, with 10 bases between them. Germline V CDR1 and CDR2: SGDLS, YYNGEE. The CDR3 is 15 residues long. This chain's CDR3 is CASSVGGMSNQPQHF. DNA of the CDR3: TGTGCCAGCAGCGTGGGAGGGATGAGCAATCAGCCCCAGCATTTT.

This clone is a singleton in its sample. The same CDR3 can be traced to other DNA sequences in this sample. CDR3 region: CASSGQGYSPLHF. Here the CDR3 DNA reads TGTGCCAGCAGCGGGCAGGGTTATTCACCCCTCCACTTT. The V call is TRBV28, the J call TRBJ1-6; tentative D call: TRBD1 (5 bases). CDR1 is MDHEN, CDR2 SYDVKM, per germline. V was cut by 6 bases and J by 8 bases, with 11 bases left in between. The CDR3 consists of 13 residues.

This chain uses TRBV5-1 with TRBJ1-2; 11 bases fit TRBD1. The CDR3 is 14 amino acids. Germline CDR1 SGHRS, CDR2 YFSETQ. Unmatched junction bases numbered 4, after V lost 4 bases and J lost 5 bases. The CDR3 reads CASSQGTGGYGYTF. In nucleotides, the CDR3 is TGCGCCAGCAGCCAGGGGACAGGGGGGTATGGCTACACCTTC. The entire variable domain, with the rest obtained from reference TRBV5-1 and TRBJ1-2, is as follows: KAGVTQTPRYLIKTRGQQVTLSCSPISGHRSVSWYQQTPGQGLQFLFEYFSETQRNKGNFPGRFSGRQFSNSRSEMNVSTLELGDSALYLCASSQGTGGYGYTFGSGTRLTVV.